The present TCR beta chain was sequenced within a study of blood T cell repertoires in COVID-19. Study-level information: COVID-19 samples collected from the United States, Italy and Spain covered acute and convalescent phases.

The protocol was immunoSEQ multiplex PCR, while the TCRdb copy is restricted to in-frame clones and leaves out a portion. The sample carries 140,000 or so clones, more than 75% recorded once. This sequence originates from a woman aged 50 to 60 with active or convalescent COVID-19. The sample comprised peripheral blood.

CDR3 loop: CAWSGAPHQPQHF. In nucleotides, the CDR3 is TGTGCCTGGAGTGGGGCACCACATCAGCCCCAGCATTTT. The genes are TRBV30 and TRBJ1-5; D gene unclear. Germline V CDR1 and CDR2: GTSNPN, SVGIG (reference sequence). This CDR3 has 13 amino acids. V lost 1 base and J lost 5, with 9 bases in between.